The clone carrying this T cell receptor beta chain was counted only a few times. The antigen is unknown. The sample comes from a study of blood T cells in healthy people across ages. Study-wide points: Because sorting was not performed, PBMCs prevented conclusive naive versus antigen-experienced comparison. Among T cells, TCR beta diversity per million cells dropped roughly linearly as age rose.

Together with a sample-barcoded 5' primer, a J-beta primer mix was included in a second PCR lasting about 7 to 12 cycles. Each cDNA molecule, via a template-switch adaptor with 12 random nucleotides, was tagged. A single record per CDR3 protein comes from TCRdb applying MiXCR to the 5' RACE reads. The table has approximately 820,000 distinct CDR3 sequences, around two fifths seen once. Input material: blood. This receptor was obtained from a man between 60 and 75 years old in good health.

The CDR3 spells CASSQDPYGLGETQYF. The CDR3, as DNA: TGTGCCAGCAGCCAAGATCCGTATGGGTTAGGAGAGACCCAGTACTTC. This chain joins TRBV14 and TRBJ2-5; D is uncertain. The CDR3 totals 16 residues. The V end was cut by 0 bases, the J end by 4 bases, with 15 bases between. CDR1 and CDR2 (germline): SGHDN, FVKESK.